The 25 T cell receptor beta chains below come from one sample, sequenced in a study of T cell responses to AZD1222 COVID-19 vaccine (dated by TCRdb to the early 2020s). The library was prepared using the immunoSEQ multiplex PCR assay. In its TCRdb copy, this immuneACCESS table keeps in-frame sequences only and misses some clones. Where compared with another copy, unresolved V genes explain less than half of these, and the others have no known cause. This sample lists approximately 100,000 clones; around 90% were detected once. The ten largest clones represent about 5% of the sample. The time point label on this specimen signifies: baseline before first vaccination. The specimen was peripheral blood, collected on day 0 of AZD1222 vaccination. These receptors all stem from an adult in good health.

The genes are TRBV10-2 and TRBJ2-1; D is unclear. The V gene lost 4 bases and the J gene lost 9 bases, with 13 bases spanning the gap. CDR3 length: 13 residues. Germline V gene sequence: CDR1 WSHSY, CDR2 SAAADI. CDR3 residues: CASSVWVLGEQFF. CDR3 nucleotide sequence: TGCGCCAGCAGTGTTTGGGTTTTGGGTGAGCAGTTCTTC.

CDR3 region: CASSLIPGQAYEQYF. CDR3 coding DNA: TGTGCCAGCAGTTTAATTCCGGGACAGGCCTACGAGCAGTACTTC. The V call is TRBV27, the J call TRBJ2-7; 8 bases agree with TRBD1. Trimming at V came to 2 bases and at J to 2 bases, leaving 5 bases not matched to a gene. Germline loops: CDR1 MNHEY, CDR2 SMNVEV (reference sequence). The CDR3 runs 15 residues.

The chain joins TRBV19 to TRBJ2-7; TRBD1 aligns across 7 bases. After removal of 3 bases from V and 7 bases from J, the junction contained 9 bases not matched to a gene. The germline gives CDR1 LNHDA, CDR2 SQIVND (reference sequence). The CDR3 totals 14 residues. CDR3 coding DNA: TGTGCCAGTAGTATTGGTGACAGGGTATGGGAGCAGTACTTC. Translation gives CASSIGDRVWEQYF.

V gene TRBV2 combines with J gene TRBJ2-1; D uncertain. Per the germline V gene, CDR1 is SNHLY and CDR2 is FYNNEI. V gave up 4 bases and J gave up 7 bases, with 8 bases separating them. The CDR3 runs 12 residues. CDR3: CASSVQVNEQFF. CDR3 in DNA: TGTGCCAGCAGTGTGCAAGTGAATGAGCAGTTCTTC.

V is TRBV18 and J is TRBJ2-7; maybe TRBD2 (5 bases). The CDR3 covers 14 residues. Trimming took off 8 bases at V and 0 bases at J, with 14 bases between the two ends. CDR1 is KGHSH, CDR2 LQKENI, per germline. Written as DNA, the CDR3 is TGTGCCAGCCGTAATTCTGGGAGCTCCTACGAGCAGTACTTC. Protein sequence: CASRNSGSSYEQYF.

The chain employs TRBV18 and TRBJ1-4, with TRBD1 identical over 9 bases. Germline V gene data show CDR1 as KGHSH and CDR2 as LQKENI. Unmatched junction bases numbered 4, after V lost 1 base and J lost 7 bases. CDR3 length equals 15 residues. CDR3 amino acids: CASSPRGTGFEKLFF. The CDR3 bases are TGTGCCAGCTCACCACGAGGGACAGGGTTTGAAAAACTGTTTTTT.

The chain recombines TRBV28 with TRBJ2-7; D not resolved. V lost 2 bases and J 5 bases, leaving 10 bases between the germline ends. The CDR3 runs to 13 residues. The germline V gene has CDR1 MDHEN and CDR2 SYDVKM. Here the CDR3 DNA reads TGTGCCAGCAGTTTACCCGGGTACAACGAGCAGTACTTC. Translating gives CASSLPGYNEQYF.

The rearrangement links TRBV29-1 to TRBJ2-7; TRBD2 aligns across 8 bases. V was pared by 0 bases and J by 4 bases, with 8 bases of the junction left unmatched. This CDR3 spans 15 amino acids. Looked up from germline, CDR1 is SQVTM and CDR2 is ANQGSEA. CDR3 sequence reads: CSVEDGAAGGYEQYF. CDR3 DNA sequence: TGCAGCGTTGAAGATGGGGCGGCGGGAGGTTACGAGCAGTACTTC.

This sequence joins TRBV5-5 and TRBJ2-2; 8 bases are a match to TRBD1. The CDR3 spans 14 residues. CDR1 and CDR2 (germline): SGHKS, YYEKEE (reference sequence). After removal of 6 bases from V and 6 bases from J, the junction contained 7 bases not matched to a gene. Written as DNA, the CDR3 is TGTGCCAGCACGCCCGGACAGGGAGCCGGGGAGCTGTTTTTT. Amino acid sequence: CASTPGQGAGELFF.

This sequence joins TRBV9 and TRBJ2-7, with D maybe TRBD1 (5 bases). CDR3 size: 15 residues. Germline V gene data show CDR1 as SGDLS and CDR2 as YYNGEE. V lost 1 base to trimming and J lost 3 bases, with 14 bases between them. In DNA, the CDR3 is TGTGCCAGCAGCGTATCTGTGGGGCAGAACTACGAGCAGTACTTC. Amino acid sequence: CASSVSVGQNYEQYF.

The genes are TRBV5-1 and TRBJ2-7, with 7 bases fitting TRBD2. The trim removed 4 bases at V and 3 bases at J, leaving 13 bases unmatched. This CDR3 has 16 residues. Germline CDR1 reads SGHRS; CDR2 reads YFSETQ. Written as DNA, the CDR3 is TGCGCCAGCAGCGAGAGATCTATTACGGGGGGCTACGAGCAGTACTTC. It encodes CASSERSITGGYEQYF. The entire variable domain, with the rest obtained from reference TRBV5-1 and TRBJ2-7, is as follows: KAGVTQTPRYLIKTRGQQVTLSCSPISGHRSVSWYQQTPGQGLQFLFEYFSETQRNKGNFPGRFSGRQFSNSRSEMNVSTLELGDSALYLCASSERSITGGYEQYFGPGTRLTVT.

V gene TRBV10-2 combines with J gene TRBJ1-5; D gene uncertain. Germline assignment: CDR1 WSHSY and CDR2 SAAADI. The length of the CDR3 is 13 residues. The ends were cut back, 0 bases at V and 5 bases at J, with 5 bases in the middle. CDR3 nucleotides: TGCGCCAGCAGTGAGTCAAGTTATCAGCCCCAGCATTTT. It specifies CASSESSYQPQHF.

The rearrangement uses TRBV10-1 and TRBJ2-4, with unresolved D. V lost 2 bases to trimming and J lost 1 base, with 6 bases between them. Germline-derived CDR1 and CDR2 are WNHNN and SYGVQD (reference sequence). The CDR3 contains 14 residues. CDR3 in DNA: TGCGCCAGCAGTGAGAATCTCGCCAAAAACATTCAGTACTTC. This encodes CASSENLAKNIQYF.

This rearrangement joins TRBV23-1 to TRBJ1-4; D is unclear. TRBV23-1 is identified as an open reading frame with a role that is uncertain. The CDR3 contains 18 residues. The V and J ends lost 0 bases and 7 bases respectively, with 21 bases between them. DNA of the CDR3: TGCGCCAGCAGTCAATCGGAGAATTTGGAGGTAGTGGGTGAAAAACTGTTTTTT. Protein: CASSQSENLEVVGEKLFF.

The V and J genes are TRBV9 and TRBJ2-3; a possible D gene is TRBD2 (6 bases). The V and J ends lost 0 bases and 0 bases respectively, with 14 bases between them. The CDR3 covers 17 residues. From germline, CDR1 is SGDLS and CDR2 YYNGEE. For the CDR3, the DNA is TGTGCCAGCAGCGTAGCCGGAGGGGCGGCTAGCACAGATACGCAGTATTTT. It specifies CASSVAGGAASTDTQYF. The whole variable domain, remainder taken from reference TRBV9 and TRBJ2-3, is DSGVTQTPKHLITATGQRVTLRCSPRSGDLSVYWYQQSLDQGLQFLIQYYNGEERAKGNILERFSAQQFPDLHSELNLSSLELGDSALYFCASSVAGGAASTDTQYFGPGTRLTVL.

The chain is built from TRBV28 and TRBJ2-3; 9 positions match TRBD2. CDR1 and CDR2 from the germline V gene are MDHEN and SYDVKM. V was pared by 7 bases and J by 5 bases, with 7 bases of the junction left unmatched. This CDR3 has 14 amino acids. The CDR3 protein is CASILAGEIDTQYF. CDR3 in DNA: TGTGCCAGCATCTTAGCGGGAGAGATAGATACGCAGTATTTT.

The chain couples TRBV5-1 to TRBJ2-6; D gene uncertain. The V and J ends lost 2 bases and 0 bases respectively, with 3 bases between them. Germline lookup yields CDR1 SGHRS and CDR2 YFSETQ. The CDR3 has 14 residues. The CDR3 sequence is CASSLDSGANVLTF. CDR3 nucleotides: TGCGCCAGCAGCTTAGACTCTGGGGCCAACGTCCTGACTTTC.

The CDR3 sequence: CASSFDRFAYEQYF. In DNA, the CDR3 is TGTGCCAGCAGCTTTGACAGATTTGCCTACGAGCAGTACTTC. This chain uses TRBV7-3 with TRBJ2-7; tentatively, D is TRBD1 (5 bases). V lost 3 bases and J lost 2, with 11 bases in between. This CDR3 has 14 residues. Germline V gene data show CDR1 as SGHTA and CDR2 as FQGTGA.

The V gene is TRBV19, the J gene TRBJ1-3; tentative D call: TRBD1 (6 bases). CDR3 length equals 15 residues. V lost 6 bases and J lost 0, with 12 bases in between. Germline loops: CDR1 LNHDA, CDR2 SQIVND (reference sequence). The CDR3 nucleotides read TGTGCCAGTAGGCTCTTGGACAGCTCTGGAAACACCATATATTTT. It encodes CASRLLDSSGNTIYF.

The chain has TRBV5-4 and TRBJ2-1, with D perhaps matching TRBD2 (5 bases). Germline loops: CDR1 SGHNT, CDR2 YYREEE (reference sequence). The CDR3 spans 15 residues. The V gene lost 4 bases and the J gene lost 3 bases, with 14 bases spanning the gap. CDR3: CASSGGSRVYNEQFF. As DNA, the CDR3 is TGTGCCAGCAGCGGAGGCTCGCGGGTCTACAATGAGCAGTTCTTC.

In its sample, this clone was seen once. The V gene is TRBV27, the J gene TRBJ2-1, with 8 bases fitting TRBD2. With V trimmed by 5 bases and J by 4 bases, 16 bases remained unmatched. Germline V gives CDR1 MNHEY, CDR2 SMNVEV (reference sequence). The CDR3 covers 18 residues. CDR3 bases: TGTGCCAGCAGTCCCGTATCGCTAGCGGGTCCTTCATACAATGAGCAGTTCTTC. Translation: CASSPVSLAGPSYNEQFF.

The chain couples TRBV20-1 to TRBJ2-2; TRBD2 might be the D (6 bases). Germline V lookup: CDR1 DFQATT, CDR2 SNEGSKA (reference sequence). The CDR3 sequence is 15 residues long. The germline V and J ends were trimmed by 3 bases and 1 base, with 12 bases remaining between them. The CDR3 region has the DNA TGCAGTGCTAGTGTAGCGGACCTGAACACCGGGGAGCTGTTTTTT. The encoded protein is CSASVADLNTGELFF.

This clone came up once. The chain employs TRBV13 and TRBJ2-7; the match to TRBD1 covers 9 bases. The CDR3 is made up of 13 amino acids. The V gene end was trimmed by 8 bases and the J gene end by 1 base; junction bases not matched to a gene: 3. The germline CDR1 and CDR2 sequences are PRHDT and FYEKMQ (reference sequence). The chain's CDR3 is CASGQGQSYEQYF. The DNA of the CDR3 is TGTGCCAGCGGACAGGGGCAATCCTACGAGCAGTACTTC.

V is TRBV11-2 and J is TRBJ2-7; D might be TRBD2 (5 bases). The CDR3 runs to 14 residues. Germline V lookup: CDR1 SGHAT, CDR2 FQNNGV. Trimming took off 5 bases at V and 0 bases at J, with 11 bases between the two ends. Written as DNA, the CDR3 is TGTGCCAGCAGCCCTAGCTTTTCCTCCTACGAGCAGTACTTC. This codes for CASSPSFSSYEQYF.

In nucleotides, the CDR3 is TGTGCCAGCAGCCGACTCGCCGGGACTAGCGGGAGATCCTACAATGAGCAGTTCTTC. Protein sequence: CASSRLAGTSGRSYNEQFF. The genes are TRBV5-4 and TRBJ2-1; 14 bases match TRBD2. The CDR3 is 19 amino acids. CDR1 and CDR2 (germline): SGHNT, YYREEE (reference sequence). The trim removed 4 bases at V and 1 base at J, leaving 10 bases unmatched. Based on the CDR3 plus reference TRBV5-4 and TRBJ2-1, the full variable domain is ETGVTQSPTHLIKTRGQQVTLRCSSQSGHNTVSWYQQALGQGPQFIFQYYREEENGRGNFPPRFSGLQFPNYSSELNVNALELDDSALYLCASSRLAGTSGRSYNEQFFGPGTRLTVL.